This entry describes one T cell receptor (beta chain). Participant age was roughly 18 to 100 years, and participants resided in fewer than 25 US areas. Trimming took 9 bases from V and 7 from J; bases not matched to a gene: 6. Looked up from germline, CDR1 is SNHLY and CDR2 is FYNNEI. This CDR3 region has 13 residues. This entry is derived from a study of blood T cell repertoires in COVID-19. Looking at the study overall: The analysed material was cDNA or gDNA that came from T cells, B-cell-depleted T cells, or PBMCs.

How the authors handled the data: From reference gene primer amplification, estimates of nucleated cell counts were derived. The assay was immunoSEQ multiplex PCR, and TCRdb's table has in-frame clones only and misses some. V, J and clone size were drawn from that table, and D and trimming were deduced from the DNA. The sample yields under 400,000 clones, 88% seen once. The clonotype was recovered from a woman aged 25-40 years who had been exposed to COVID-19. The V and J genes are TRBV2 and TRBJ2-2; 9 bases match TRBD1. Sequencing used PBMCs or T cells enriched from blood (not recorded which). CDR3 coding DNA: TGTGCCAGGACACAGGGGGCACACGGGGAGCTGTTTTTT. Its translation: CARTQGAHGELFF.